This T cell receptor (beta chain) was profiled in a study of OX40 agonist ivuxolimab in advanced cancers. About the research overall: Antecedent anti-PD-1, anti-PD-L1 or anti-CTLA-4 therapy was permissible, with around 41% having received some.

TCRdb keeps only in-frame clones here, not all; method: immunoSEQ multiplex PCR. The sample has tens of thousands of clones; 85% to 90% are singletons. About this clone itself: Antigen unknown.

Germline V gene sequence: CDR1 MNHNS, CDR2 SASEGT. This CDR3 region has 11 residues. V was cut by 5 bases and J by 8 bases, with 7 bases left in between. Points from the study as a whole: Some of the nonresponding patients also showed low levels of normalized T-cell clonal expansion.

This rearrangement joins TRBV6-1 to TRBJ2-1; D remains unclear. This clonotype was sampled from an adult with an advanced solid tumor such as melanoma, head and neck, liver or kidney cancer. The material was CD4+ or CD8+ T cells sorted from blood, obtained in a trial of the OX40 agonist ivuxolimab. CDR3 nucleotides: TGTGCCAGCAGTTTAATAGATGAGCAGTTCTTC. Protein sequence: CASSLIDEQFF.